A single sample is the source of the 17 T cell receptor beta chains below, sequenced in a study of blood T cell repertoires in COVID-19. The method was immunoSEQ multiplex PCR; TCRdb's version includes in-frame clones alone and lacks a portion of them. The sample has some 250,000 clones, roughly 86% seen once; the top ten hold less than 4%. The source material was PBMCs or T cells enriched from blood (not recorded which). The receptors here all came from a young woman with acute COVID-19.

The chain carries TRBV12-5 and TRBJ1-5; the match to TRBD1 covers 7 bases. The CDR3 is 14 amino acids. Trimming removed 5 bases from V and 3 bases from J; junction bases left unmatched: 4. Germline V gives CDR1 LGHNT, CDR2 FRNRAP. The CDR3 coding sequence is TGTGCTAGTGGTCAGGACAGGAACAATCAGCCCCAGCATTTT. Translated: CASGQDRNNQPQHF. Looking up the rest from reference TRBV12-5 and TRBJ1-5 gives the full variable domain: DARVTQTPRHKVTEMGQEVTMRCQPILGHNTVFWYRQTMMQGLELLAYFRNRAPLDDSGMPKDRFSAEMPDATLATLKIQPSEPRDSAVYFCASGQDRNNQPQHFGDGTRLSIL.

This clone appeared a single time. As DNA, the CDR3 is TGTGCCAGCAGTCTCCAACCGACAGCCTACAATGAGCAGTTCTTC. Protein product: CASSLQPTAYNEQFF. The chain uses TRBV27 and TRBJ2-1; D is possibly TRBD1 (5 bases). The CDR3 contains 15 residues. V dropped 5 bases and J dropped 2 bases, with 13 bases sitting between them. Germline V CDR1 and CDR2: MNHEY, SMNVEV (reference sequence).

The chain carries TRBV5-1 and TRBJ1-1, with D possibly TRBD1 on 5 matching bases. CDR1 is SGHRS and CDR2 is YFSETQ in the germline V gene. The CDR3 has 14 residues. The ends were cut back, 0 bases at V and 6 bases at J, with 12 bases in the middle. The CDR3 reads CASSLVPGGSEAFF. The CDR3, as DNA: TGCGCCAGCAGCTTGGTACCCGGGGGGTCTGAAGCTTTCTTT.

In nucleotides, the CDR3 is TGTGCCAGCAGCTCTACAGGGGTTAGCACAGATACGCAGTATTTT. It yields the protein CASSSTGVSTDTQYF. V usage is TRBV5-5 and J usage is TRBJ2-3; 7 bases map to TRBD1. The V segment lost 3 bases and the J segment 0 bases; nucleotides outside the gene matches: 4. The germline V gene has CDR1 SGHKS and CDR2 YYEKEE (reference sequence). This CDR3 has 15 residues. The whole variable domain, remainder taken from reference TRBV5-5 and TRBJ2-3, is DAGVTQSPTHLIKTRGQQVTLRCSPISGHKSVSWYQQVLGQGPQFIFQYYEKEERGRGNFPDRFSARQFPNYSSELNVNALLLGDSALYLCASSSTGVSTDTQYFGPGTRLTVL.

With respect to this clone: This same CDR3 is encoded by further DNA sequences in the sample. The V and J genes are TRBV30 and TRBJ1-1; no clear D. This CDR3 has 13 amino acids. Deletions cut 0 bases from V and 1 base from J, with 6 bases between. Germline values: CDR1 GTSNPN, CDR2 SVGIG (reference sequence). CDR3 bases: TGTGCCTGGAGTGTAGGCGGGAACACTGAAGCTTTCTTT. Protein sequence: CAWSVGGNTEAFF. Combining the CDR3 with reference TRBV30 and TRBJ1-1 gives the whole variable domain SQTIHQWPATLVQPVGSPLSLECTVEGTSNPNLYWYRQAAGRGLQLLFYSVGIGQISSEVPQNLSASRPQDRQFILSSKKLLLSDSGFYLCAWSVGGNTEAFFGQGTRLTVV.

V is TRBV6-5 and J is TRBJ1-5, with D tentatively TRBD1 (5 bases). The CDR3 is 14 residues long. Trimming left V 3 bases short and J 7 bases short, with 13 bases between. Germline V gene lookup returns CDR1 MNHEY and CDR2 SVGAGI. The CDR3 protein is CASSYVTGRQPQHF. The CDR3 bases are TGTGCCAGCAGTTATGTTACAGGAAGACAGCCCCAGCATTTT.

This rearrangement joins TRBV18 to TRBJ2-1, with 8 nucleotides matching TRBD1. CDR1 is KGHSH and CDR2 is LQKENI in the germline V gene. This CDR3 is built from 15 residues. The junction had 7 bases not matched to a gene; V was cut back by 4 bases and J by 5 bases. CDR3 region: CASSLGGQVDNEQFF. In DNA form, the CDR3 reads TGTGCCAGCTCACTCGGGGGACAGGTAGACAATGAGCAGTTCTTC.

The rearrangement links TRBV11-2 to TRBJ1-2; D is possibly TRBD1 (6 bases). Germline V gives CDR1 SGHAT, CDR2 FQNNGV. The length of the CDR3 is 14 residues. V lost 0 bases to trimming and J lost 7 bases, with 12 bases between them. This chain's CDR3 is CASSLERTGSGYTF. The CDR3 DNA is TGTGCCAGCAGCTTAGAAAGAACAGGGTCTGGCTACACCTTC. The whole variable domain, filled in from reference TRBV11-2 and TRBJ1-2, reads EAGVAQSPRYKIIEKRQSVAFWCNPISGHATLYWYQQILGQGPKLLIQFQNNGVVDDSQLPKDRFSAERLKGVDSTLKIQPAKLEDSAVYLCASSLERTGSGYTFGSGTRLTVV.

The V call is TRBV7-7, the J call TRBJ2-3; the D is unclear. The CDR3 is 15 residues long. Germline V gene sequence: CDR1 SSHAT, CDR2 FNYEAQ (reference sequence). Trimming pared 3 bases from V and 0 bases from J, leaving 10 bases between. The CDR3 spells CASSFGWASTDTQYF. Written as DNA, the CDR3 is TGTGCCAGCAGCTTCGGCTGGGCTAGCACAGATACGCAGTATTTT.

This clone has just one count. This chain links TRBV5-6 with TRBJ1-6; a weak D match, TRBD1 (5 bases). Germline V CDR1 and CDR2: SGHDT, YYEEEE. Trimming cost V 1 base and J 9 bases, with 14 bases left between them. CDR3 length: 15 residues. The CDR3 region is CASSLIRGSGSPLHF. The CDR3 region has the DNA TGTGCCAGCAGCTTGATCCGGGGGTCGGGTTCACCCCTCCACTTT.

This chain links TRBV6-5 with TRBJ2-7; D is possibly TRBD1 (5 bases). This CDR3 region has 15 residues. Germline assignment: CDR1 MNHEY and CDR2 SVGAGI. The V end was cut by 0 bases, the J end by 4 bases, with 13 bases between. The CDR3 here is CASSYSWTNTYEQYF. CDR3 coding DNA: TGTGCCAGCAGTTACTCGTGGACAAACACTTACGAGCAGTACTTC.

J is TRBJ2-2 and V is TRBV28; a weak D match, TRBD2 (6 bases). Trimming removed 3 bases at V and 6 bases at J, with 14 bases between. The CDR3 sequence is 15 residues long. Germline CDR1 is MDHEN and CDR2 is SYDVKM. The CDR3 loop is CASSFPTWRAGELFF. Written as DNA, the CDR3 is TGTGCCAGCAGTTTCCCCACCTGGAGGGCCGGGGAGCTGTTTTTT.

In DNA, the CDR3 is TGCGCCAGCAGCCAAGGGACAGGGACCTACGAGCAGTACTTC. Amino acid sequence: CASSQGTGTYEQYF. This rearrangement joins TRBV4-1 to TRBJ2-7; 8 bases fit TRBD1. J gave up 2 bases and V 1 base, and 1 base lay outside the gene matches. This CDR3 is 14 amino acids long. Looked up from germline, CDR1 is MGHRA and CDR2 is YSYEKL.

The chain uses TRBV7-6 and TRBJ2-1; 13 bases map to TRBD2. Germline V gene lookup returns CDR1 SGHVS and CDR2 FNYEAQ. This CDR3 is 18 amino acids long. Trimming cost V 5 bases and J 3 bases; bases outside gene matches: 10. The chain's CDR3 is CASSLLAGGPVSYNEQFF. The DNA of the CDR3 is TGTGCCAGCAGCCTACTAGCGGGGGGGCCGGTGAGCTACAATGAGCAGTTCTTC.

V and J are TRBV28 and TRBJ2-1; the match to TRBD1 covers 7 bases. This CDR3 comprises 15 residues. Germline V gives CDR1 MDHEN, CDR2 SYDVKM. Losses at the gene ends were 5 bases for V and 7 bases for J; bases not matched to a gene: 11. CDR3 residues: CASSPLGGLGNEQFF. DNA for the CDR3: TGTGCCAGCAGTCCCTTAGGGGGCCTGGGGAATGAGCAGTTCTTC.

With regard to this clone: The same CDR3 arises from other DNA sequences in this sample as well. The chain is built from TRBV27 and TRBJ1-5; D unclear. The CDR3 contains 14 residues. Germline-derived CDR1 and CDR2 are MNHEY and SMNVEV (reference sequence). The V end was cut by 6 bases, the J end by 1 base, with 10 bases between. CDR3 sequence (DNA): TGTGCCAGCAGAGGAGGATCGAGCAATCAGCCCCAGCATTTT. It translates to CASRGGSSNQPQHF.

V and J are TRBV29-1 and TRBJ2-7, with D maybe TRBD1 (6 bases). Looked up from germline, CDR1 is SQVTM and CDR2 is ANQGSEA. V dropped 4 bases and J dropped 2 bases, with 21 bases sitting between them. The CDR3 covers 16 residues. The CDR3 loop is CSVGTSRGGPTYEQYF. DNA of the CDR3: TGCAGCGTTGGGACCTCTCGAGGGGGTCCCACCTACGAGCAGTACTTC.